Included here is one TCR beta chain sequence, with context. Antigen unknown. This entry is derived from a study of CD8+ T cells in alopecia areata. Across the study: Percentage of affected scalp area was the basis on which treated patients' severity was scored.

Overall study findings and caveats: In scalp, tofacitinib significantly decreased clonality and expanded CD8+ clones among the top 100.

Treatment of the sample: oral pan-JAK inhibitor, 5-10 mg twice daily. The germline gives CDR1 GTSNPN, CDR2 SVGIG (reference sequence). The CDR3 totals 15 residues. V was pared by 2 bases and J by 6 bases, with 8 bases of the junction left unmatched. TCR sequencing used cDNA made by reverse transcription of extracted RNA. Using immunoSEQ multiplex PCR, the repertoire was profiled, and TCRdb retains in-frame clones only, with some absent. The sample includes roughly 92,000 clones, around three quarters of them seen just once. This specimen was CD8+ T cells sorted from blood, taken at approximately week 42, from a patient treated with tofacitinib. The chain couples TRBV30 to TRBJ1-5, with 9 bases fitting TRBD1. The sequence was collected from a human donor with alopecia areata. CDR3 protein: CAWSPPGTGSQPQHF. The DNA of the CDR3 is TGTGCCTGGAGTCCCCCCGGGACAGGGAGTCAGCCCCAGCATTTT.